This T cell receptor beta chain is drawn from a study of blood T cell repertoires in COVID-19 (dated by TCRdb to about 2020). For the study in its entirety: Collaborator samples came from the United States, Italy and Spain and covered acute and convalescent phases of COVID-19. The material from the prospective study consisted of cDNA or gDNA derived from T cells, B-cell-depleted T cells, or PBMCs. The dataset comprised deeply sampled blood TCRbeta repertoires from subjects exposed to, actively infected with, or recovered from COVID-19. The repertoires were released in a freely available public database intended as a resource for research on the immune response to SARS-CoV-2. The samples were drawn from two sources: the first 160 participants of the ongoing ImmuneRACE study, and 950 to 1,500 subjects contributed by 6 global collaborators. A de-identified subject ID, COVID-19 status, age in years and sex were almost always included in the sample metadata. Where HLA class I and class II types were available, the types were taken from metadata supplied by the sample provider, not from assay-based typing.

TCRbeta CDR3 regions were amplified from genomic DNA by means of the immunoSEQ Assay, a bias-controlled multiplex PCR. As for the original processing: The number of nucleated cells in each sample was estimated by amplification of reference gene primers within the assay. To quantify the absolute abundance of each unique TCRbeta CDR3 rearrangement, sequence reads were collapsed and filtered. Productive Simpson clonality was computed per sample as the square root of Simpson's diversity index over productive rearrangements. TCRdb's version of the immuneACCESS table is confined to in-frame rearrangements and falls short of the full clone set. An unresolved V gene accounts for under half of the shortfall where checked; the remainder is of unknown origin. Clone size and the V and J calls come from that table; the DNA yielded D and trimming. For this sample the table gives some 360,000 clones, of which roughly 86% were detected only once. The ten largest clones represent approximately 2.4% of the sample.

General conclusions and limits of the study: The quantity of clinical and demographic metadata differed by source and by participant and was supplied without curation.

As concerns this clone: The antigen it recognizes is unknown. Base qualities were left out, and no much larger clone turns up one base away.

One collaborating source in Seattle enrolled patients during active infection and followed them longitudinally through the course of disease. Each collaborating institution followed its own protocols to collect whole blood in K2EDTA tubes. For TCRbeta analysis, collaborators shipped samples as frozen whole blood, isolated PBMCs, or DNA extracted from either of those sample types. The CDR3 runs 12 residues from the cysteine to the phenylalanine. The DNA shown is the 36-base CDR3, in frame from base 1. The V and J ends are trimmed by 6 bases and 10 bases, leaving 14 bases between them. The CDR1 and CDR2 encoded by the germline V gene (reference sequence) are SGHNT and YYREEE.

The sequence links TRBV5-4 to TRBJ2-1; TRBD2 is possibly the D segment (6 matching bases). The receptor was isolated from a woman in her fifties or sixties with COVID-19, enrolled during active disease. The sample consisted of peripheral blood. The DNA reads as follows: TGTGCCAGCATGGAGGCGCGGGGCGAGCAGTTCTTC. This sequence encodes CASMEARGEQFF.